Listed below are T cell receptor beta chains from one sample, sequenced in a study of blood T cells in healthy people across ages. TCRdb reprocessed the 5' RACE reads with MiXCR, giving one entry per CDR3 protein. The repertoire has fewer than 1 million distinct CDR3 sequences, approximately 44% of them found once; the top ten carry approximately 19%. Sequencing input: blood. Receptors were obtained from a man in his sixties in good health. CDR3s include the opening cysteine and the closing phenylalanine or tryptophan. A D gene is named only where the DNA matches it firmly. Expanded clones are given a class, and other clones once, few, many or no size at all.

d_gene	v_gene	j_gene	abundance	CDR3nt	CDR3aa
NA	TRBV12-5	TRBJ2-3	NA	TGTGCTAGTGGTTTCGGGGCTGGGGGCAGCCCTAGCACAGATACGCAGTATTTT	CASGFGAGGSPSTDTQYF
NA	TRBV7-2	TRBJ1-2	NA	TGTGCCAGCAGCTTACAGGGGCCAAAGACGAACTATGGCTACACCTTC	CASSLQGPKTNYGYTF
TRBD1	TRBV20-1	TRBJ1-6	few	TGCAGTGCTACGAGCGACAGGGGGCCTTATAATTCACCCCTCCACTTT	CSATSDRGPYNSPLHF
TRBD1	TRBV29-1	TRBJ1-4	few	TGCAGCGTCATACAGGGGGCGGATGAAAAACTGTTTTTT	CSVIQGADEKLFF
NA	TRBV9	TRBJ1-3	NA	TGTGCCAGCAGCGTAGCGGCCGCTTCTGGAAACACCATATATTTT	CASSVAAASGNTIYF
NA	TRBV12-3/TRBV12-4	TRBJ2-5	many	TGTGCCAGCAGCTTAGGGAGCGGTATGACACAAGAGACCCAGTACTTC	CASSLGSGMTQETQYF
NA	TRBV7-9	TRBJ1-1	NA	TGTGCCAGCAGCTCAGCCCCCGGGGGGCAGAACACTGAAGCTTTCTTT	CASSSAPGGQNTEAFF
NA	TRBV20-1	TRBJ2-3	few	TGCAGTGCTAGAGCCCTAAAGGCAGATACGCAGTATTTT	CSARALKADTQYF
NA	TRBV4-1	TRBJ2-5	NA	TGCGCCAGCAGCCAAGAAATGGGGGGCCCCCAAGAGACCCAGTACTTC	CASSQEMGGPQETQYF
NA	TRBV24-1	TRBJ2-3	NA	TGTGCCACCAGTGATTTAGGCGGGGCGAGCACAGATACGCAGTATTTT	CATSDLGGASTDTQYF
NA	TRBV11-1	TRBJ1-1	NA	TGTGCCAGCAGCCCGCTGCTGGGGGGGAACACTGAAGCTTTCTTT	CASSPLLGGNTEAFF
NA	TRBV7-8	TRBJ2-7	NA	TGTGCCAGCAGCCCCACTGTGGGGAGGTACGAGCAGTACTTC	CASSPTVGRYEQYF
NA	TRBV29-1	TRBJ1-2	NA	TGCAGCGTCCGATCCGGGACAACTCTCTATGGCTACACCTTC	CSVRSGTTLYGYTF
NA	TRBV3-1	TRBJ2-1	NA	TGTGCCAGCAGCCGGAGAGGGGAGCAGTTCTTC	CASSRRGEQFF
TRBD1	TRBV20-1	TRBJ1-5	NA	TGCAGTGCCGGAATCACAGGGGAGCGGCCCCAGCATTTT	CSAGITGERPQHF
TRBD1	TRBV4-1	TRBJ1-2	many	TGCGCCAGCAGCCAGTCGGGACAGGGTTATGGCTACACCTTC	CASSQSGQGYGYTF
TRBD1	TRBV20-1	TRBJ2-6	NA	TGCAGTGCTAGGGGGAGGGGACAGGGGATCTCTGGGGCCAACGTCCTGACTTTC	CSARGRGQGISGANVLTF
NA	TRBV12-3/TRBV12-4	TRBJ1-2	few	TGTGCCAGCACCAAATCGGAGGGCTATGGCTACACCTTC	CASTKSEGYGYTF
TRBD2	TRBV9	TRBJ2-7	few	TGTGCCAGTACGACCAGTAGCGGGGGCTACTCCTACGAGCAGTACTTC	CASTTSSGGYSYEQYF
NA	TRBV7-9	TRBJ1-1	NA	TGTGCCAGCGGGGGACGTACGGAATTGAGCACTGAAGCTTTCTTT	CASGGRTELSTEAFF
NA	TRBV20-1	TRBJ2-7	NA	TGCAGTGCTAGAGACAGGGAAAGTCCGTCCTCCTACGAGCAGTACTTC	CSARDRESPSSYEQYF
NA	TRBV12-3/TRBV12-4	TRBJ1-4	NA	TGTGCCAGCAGCCCTGACAGGCCCAAAGACCAAAAACTGTTTTTT	CASSPDRPKDQKLFF
TRBD1	TRBV20-1	TRBJ2-1	few	TGCAGTGCTAGTAACAGGGGCTCCTACAATGAGCAGTTCTTC	CSASNRGSYNEQFF
NA	TRBV7-2	TRBJ1-1	NA	TGTGCCAGCAGCTTTCCGAGACAGAGAATGAACACTGAAGCTTTCTTT	CASSFPRQRMNTEAFF
TRBD1	TRBV7-7	TRBJ2-5	NA	TGTGCTAGCAGGGAGACAGGGGACGAGACCCAGTACTTC	CASRETGDETQYF
TRBD2	TRBV29-1	TRBJ2-5	NA	TGCAGCGATCGCGGGACTAGCGGGGGGCTGTACTTC	CSDRGTSGGLYF
NA	TRBV7-2	TRBJ2-1	NA	TGTGCCAGCAGCTTACTCCCGAGCTCCTACAATGAGCAGTTCTTC	CASSLLPSSYNEQFF
NA	TRBV6-1	TRBJ2-3	few	TGTGCCAGCAGTGAATTAGGGGCTAGCACAGATACGCAGTATTTT	CASSELGASTDTQYF
NA	TRBV27	TRBJ2-1	NA	TGTGCCAGCAGTTTAGTGGAAGGGCGGATTTACAATGAGCAGTTCTTC	CASSLVEGRIYNEQFF
NA	TRBV12-3/TRBV12-4	TRBJ1-2	few	TGTGCCAGCACTAAGGGACCCATCTATGGCTACACCTTC	CASTKGPIYGYTF
NA	TRBV2	TRBJ2-7	NA	TGTGCCAGCAGTTCGGCGGACAACTACGAGCAGTACTTC	CASSSADNYEQYF
TRBD1	TRBV10-3	TRBJ1-2	NA	TGTGCCATCAGTGAACAGGGGACGGGTGGCTACACCTTC	CAISEQGTGGYTF
NA	TRBV11-3	TRBJ2-2	NA	TGTGCCAGCAGCTTAGGAGCGGTCACCGGGGAGCTGTTTTTT	CASSLGAVTGELFF
NA	TRBV4-3	TRBJ2-7	NA	TGCGCCAGCAGCCAGAGCGGAGGGGGGCACTACGAGCAGTACTTC	CASSQSGGGHYEQYF
TRBD1	TRBV13	TRBJ2-7	NA	TGTGCCAGCAGCTCGCGAACTAACAGGGGGTACCCCTACGAGCAGTACTTC	CASSSRTNRGYPYEQYF
NA	TRBV18	TRBJ2-5	NA	TGTGCCAGCTCACGGGCGAACAGGGAAGAGACCCAGTACTTC	CASSRANREETQYF
NA	TRBV7-8	TRBJ2-1	few	TGTGCCAGCAGCTTAGCGGCCTACAATGAGCAGTTCTTC	CASSLAAYNEQFF
TRBD1	TRBV27	TRBJ2-1	once	TGTGCCAGCAGTTTCCTTTCGACAGGGGGTTGGAATGAGCAGTTCTTC	CASSFLSTGGWNEQFF
NA	TRBV27	TRBJ2-1	few	TGTGCCAGCAGTTTCCTAGAGGCCAATGAGCAGTTCTTC	CASSFLEANEQFF
NA	TRBV7-2	TRBJ2-1	NA	NA	CASSLVGGGTYNEQSF
NA	TRBV12-3/TRBV12-4	TRBJ2-3	NA	TGTGCCAGCAGTTTTTTTTTCCAGGCCACAGATACGCAGTATTTT	CASSFFFQATDTQYF
NA	TRBV9	TRBJ1-2	NA	TGTGCCAGCAGCGGGGACATAACTCCCGCTCCTTATGGCTACACCTTC	CASSGDITPAPYGYTF
NA	TRBV27	TRBJ2-3	NA	TGTGCCAGCAGTGAGGGACCCCTGACGGGCACAGATACGCAGTATTTT	CASSEGPLTGTDTQYF
TRBD1	TRBV9	TRBJ1-1	few	TGTGCCAGTAGCGTAGGGCCACTACAGGGGGTCGGGACTGAAGCTTTCTTT	CASSVGPLQGVGTEAFF
TRBD2	TRBV20-1	TRBJ2-1	few	TGCAGTGCTAGAGTTGGCGGGGGGACGTACAATGAGCAGTTCTTC	CSARVGGGTYNEQFF
TRBD1	TRBV3-1	TRBJ1-2	few	TGTGCCAGCAGCCAACCGGGACAGGGCATCAATGGCTACACCTTC	CASSQPGQGINGYTF
TRBD1	TRBV4-3	TRBJ1-2	NA	TGCGCCAGCAGCCCGTCGACAGGGGGTATTAACTATGGCTACACCTTC	CASSPSTGGINYGYTF
TRBD2	TRBV7-2	TRBJ2-7	NA	TGTGCCAGCAGGCGGGGGGGCTCCTACAATGAGCAGTACTTC	CASRRGGSYNEQYF
TRBD1	TRBV29-1	TRBJ2-3	once	TGCAGCGTTGCCCCAATGACAGGGGAAACAGATACGCAGTATTTT	CSVAPMTGETDTQYF
NA	TRBV20-1	TRBJ2-7	few	TGCAGTGCTAGAGATCTCCGGGGAGGACGGTCCGAGCAGTACTTC	CSARDLRGGRSEQYF
NA	TRBV4-1	TRBJ2-1	few	TGCGCCAGCAGCCAAGGAATCGGCAATGAGCAGTTCTTC	CASSQGIGNEQFF
NA	TRBV6-1	TRBJ2-7	few	TGTGCCAGCAGCCCCCCGTCGAGGGCATCCTACGAGCAGTACTTC	CASSPPSRASYEQYF
NA	TRBV6-2/TRBV6-3	TRBJ2-7	NA	TGTGCCAGCGGTGGCAGCTCTAGCTCCTACGAGCAGTACTTC	CASGGSSSSYEQYF
NA	TRBV12-3/TRBV12-4	TRBJ2-2	NA	TGTGCCAGCACCACGGGGGTCGTCGGGGAGCTGTTTTTT	CASTTGVVGELFF
TRBD1	TRBV29-1	TRBJ2-7	NA	TGCAGCGTTCGCCCCACAGGGGGCGAGCAGTACTTC	CSVRPTGGEQYF
NA	TRBV19	TRBJ2-1	NA	TGTGCCAGTAGTGACTTAAGCTCCTACAATGAGCAGTTCTTC	CASSDLSSYNEQFF
NA	TRBV10-3	TRBJ2-3	NA	TGTGCCATCAGTCGGGACCCTGATACGCAGTATTTT	CAISRDPDTQYF
TRBD1	TRBV29-1	TRBJ2-1	NA	TGCAGCGTATCCGGGACAGGGAGCTCCTACAATGAGCAGTTCTTC	CSVSGTGSSYNEQFF
NA	TRBV12-5	TRBJ1-2	few	TGTGCTAGTGGTTTGTCCCCCGGGGGAACAAACCAGTATGGCTACACCTTC	CASGLSPGGTNQYGYTF